The 15 T cell receptor beta chains listed next were all sequenced from one sample in a study of blood T cell repertoires in COVID-19. Data came from immunoSEQ multiplex PCR; TCRdb stores just in-frame clones and leaves some out. The sample shows around 180,000 clones, approximately 79% of them seen only once. The sample consisted of peripheral blood. These receptors originate from an elderly woman with acute or convalescent COVID-19.

This clone appeared a single time. The V call is TRBV27, the J call TRBJ2-1; no clear D gene. This CDR3 has 12 amino acids. Germline V gene sequence: CDR1 MNHEY, CDR2 SMNVEV (reference sequence). V lost 4 bases and J 2 bases, leaving 3 bases between the germline ends. Here the CDR3 DNA reads TGTGCCAGCAGTTCTACCTACAATGAGCAGTTCTTC. As protein: CASSSTYNEQFF.

The V call is TRBV23-1, the J call TRBJ2-5; D perhaps matches TRBD1 (7 bases). TRBV23-1 is known as an ORF, though its function is uncertain. CDR3 length: 19 residues. V lost 0 bases, J lost 5 bases, and 25 bases lay in between. The chain's CDR3 is CASSQSGGPPGQLPETQYF. CDR3 DNA: TGCGCCAGCAGTCAATCCGGGGGACCACCGGGACAGCTCCCGGAGACCCAGTACTTC.

The chain recombines TRBV18 with TRBJ1-1, with D uncertain. V was shortened by 3 bases and J by 3 bases, with 14 bases between the two germline ends. The CDR3 covers 15 residues. Germline V gene data show CDR1 as KGHSH and CDR2 as LQKENI. CDR3 bases: TGTGCCAGCTCACCCATGGCCTCAATGCACACTGAAGCTTTCTTT. This encodes CASSPMASMHTEAFF.

The rearrangement uses TRBV19 and TRBJ2-2; TRBD2 agrees at 11 bases. The CDR3 has 17 residues. Germline assignment: CDR1 LNHDA and CDR2 SQIVND (reference sequence). Trimming at V came to 5 bases and at J to 6 bases, leaving 11 bases not matched to a gene. In DNA, the CDR3 is TGTGCCAGTAGTCCCCTTACTAGCGGGAGACTCCCCGGGGAGCTGTTTTTT. Amino acids: CASSPLTSGRLPGELFF.

This sequence joins TRBV27 and TRBJ2-1; 12 bases are a match to TRBD2. CDR1 and CDR2 (germline): MNHEY, SMNVEV (reference sequence). The CDR3 sequence is 14 residues long. The V and J ends lost 5 bases and 8 bases, in that order; junction bases with no gene match: 4. The CDR3 is CASSRRLAGDEQFF. CDR3 bases: TGTGCCAGCAGTAGGAGACTAGCGGGAGATGAGCAGTTCTTC.

This clone came up many times. Other DNA sequences in the sample encode the same CDR3. This rearrangement joins TRBV5-4 to TRBJ2-7; the match to TRBD2 covers 12 bases. This CDR3 is 17 amino acids long. The germline gives CDR1 SGHNT, CDR2 YYREEE (reference sequence). V gave up 2 bases and J gave up 0 bases; unmatched junction bases: 6. CDR3 sequence (DNA): TGTGCCAGCAGCTTCCCGGGGACTAGCGGGTACTCCTACGAGCAGTACTTC. It encodes CASSFPGTSGYSYEQYF. The variable domain in full, completed from reference TRBV5-4 and TRBJ2-7, reads ETGVTQSPTHLIKTRGQQVTLRCSSQSGHNTVSWYQQALGQGPQFIFQYYREEENGRGNFPPRFSGLQFPNYSSELNVNALELDDSALYLCASSFPGTSGYSYEQYFGPGTRLTVT.

This clone has more than one count but fewer than ten. The chain uses TRBV5-1 and TRBJ2-2; a possible D gene is TRBD1 (6 bases). Trimming took 1 base from V and 3 from J, leaving 10 bases between them. CDR3 size: 15 residues. Germline CDR1 and CDR2: SGHRS and YFSETQ. DNA for the CDR3: TGCGCCAGCAGCTTGCCGGCAGGGGACACCGGGGAGCTGTTTTTT. Translating gives CASSLPAGDTGELFF.

This clone appeared a few times. The CDR3 region is CSASGGGSYEQYF. The CDR3 DNA sequence: TGCAGTGCCAGTGGAGGGGGCTCCTACGAGCAGTACTTC. The chain couples TRBV20-1 to TRBJ2-7; D may correspond to TRBD1 or TRBD2 (6 bases each). The CDR3 runs to 13 residues. Deletions cut 6 bases from V and 0 bases from J, with 12 bases between. CDR1 is DFQATT and CDR2 is SNEGSKA in the germline V gene (reference sequence).

The CDR3 DNA is TGTGCCATCAGTGAGACTAGCGGGAGGACGCTTACTTACAATGAGCAGTTCTTC. Translating it yields CAISETSGRTLTYNEQFF. This chain uses TRBV10-3 with TRBJ2-1, with 12 bases identical to TRBD2. Germline V lookup: CDR1 ENHRY, CDR2 SYGVKD. The CDR3 is 18 amino acids. Germline trimming cut 2 bases from V and 4 bases from J; bases unmatched to any gene: 9.

Comment on this clone: The junction and the germline gene differ at one end; a read error may be behind it. The gene calls are TRBV3-1 (or the pseudogene TRBV3-2) and TRBJ1-4; tentative D call: TRBD1 (5 bases). CDR3 size: 17 residues. Germline V gene lookup returns CDR1 LGHDT and CDR2 YNNKEL (reference sequence). The CDR3, as DNA: TGTGCCAGCAGCCCCTTTTTAGACAGCCACTCATCACCTCATGTGCTGTTT. Translation gives CASSPFLDSHSSPHVLF.

The V gene is TRBV6-5, the J gene TRBJ2-6; D remains ambiguous. The V gene's germline CDR1 is MNHEY and CDR2 SVGAGI. This CDR3 has 15 amino acids. V was trimmed by 3 bases and J by 0 bases, leaving 6 bases between them. CDR3 nucleotides: TGTGCCAGCAGTTATAGGAGCTCTGGGGCCAACGTCCTGACTTTC. Residues: CASSYRSSGANVLTF.

This chain connects TRBV5-4 to TRBJ2-6, with D tentatively TRBD2 (7 bases). The CDR3 contains 17 residues. Germline CDR1 SGHNT, CDR2 YYREEE (reference sequence). Trimming removed 4 bases from V and 0 bases from J, with 14 bases in between. Here the CDR3 DNA reads TGTGCCAGCAGCACCGGGGGGACAAGCTCTGGGGCCAACGTCCTGACTTTC. Its protein is CASSTGGTSSGANVLTF.

This sequence joins TRBV10-1 and TRBJ1-3; D is undetermined. The germline V gene has CDR1 WNHNN and CDR2 SYGVQD (reference sequence). V lost 7 bases to trimming and J lost 2 bases, with 12 bases between them. The CDR3 spans 14 residues. Written as DNA, the CDR3 is TGCGCCAGCAAGCAGAGGAACCCTGGAAACACCATATATTTT. Encoded protein: CASKQRNPGNTIYF.

This chain links TRBV27 with TRBJ1-6; D is unclear. Trimming shortened V by 5 bases and J by 1 base, and 21 bases separated the two germline ends. The germline V gene encodes CDR1 MNHEY and CDR2 SMNVEV (reference sequence). The CDR3 contains 19 residues. This CDR3 reads CASSPPGGPASSYNSPLHF. The DNA of the CDR3 is TGTGCCAGCAGTCCTCCCGGAGGGCCGGCGTCGTCCTATAATTCACCCCTCCACTTT.

CDR3 nucleotides: TGTGCCAGCAGTTTAGCGGATACGCAGTATTTT. Its translation is CASSLADTQYF. The chain uses TRBV6-5 and TRBJ2-3; D may be TRBD2 (5 bases). Trimming cost V 4 bases and J 6 bases, with 5 bases left between them. The CDR3 totals 11 residues. The germline CDR1 and CDR2 sequences are MNHEY and SVGAGI.